This paragraph reports one TCR beta chain. Its cognate antigen is unknown. Naivety among CD8 cells was defined by CD45RO negativity and positive CCR7 selection, thereby excluding terminally differentiated effector memory CD45RA+ cells. The V and J ends lost 0 bases and 1 base, in that order; junction bases with no gene match: 7. Germline-derived CDR1 and CDR2 are MGHRA and YSYEKL. The CDR3 has 17 amino acids. Tens of thousands of T cell genomes (about 210 ng DNA) went into each sorted-subset replicate. The repertoire was sequenced with immunoSEQ multiplex PCR; TCRdb's copy has only in-frame clones and lacks some. The sample lists 1.5 million to 2.5 million clones; roughly 94% were seen once. This entry is derived from a study of shared clonotypes between healthy human individuals. Study-level results: Naive subsets, compared against memory subsets, generally had larger estimated richness values. Lower generation probabilities were found for non-shared clonotypes than for those shared by all four donors.

Input material: naive CD8+ T cells sorted from blood. The sequence derives from a man aged 18 to 29 in good health. This chain uses TRBV4-1 with TRBJ2-7; 9 bases map to TRBD2. CDR3 protein: CASSQDWSGRSSYEQYF. The CDR3 coding sequence is TGCGCCAGCAGCCAAGATTGGAGCGGGAGGTCTTCCTACGAGCAGTACTTC.